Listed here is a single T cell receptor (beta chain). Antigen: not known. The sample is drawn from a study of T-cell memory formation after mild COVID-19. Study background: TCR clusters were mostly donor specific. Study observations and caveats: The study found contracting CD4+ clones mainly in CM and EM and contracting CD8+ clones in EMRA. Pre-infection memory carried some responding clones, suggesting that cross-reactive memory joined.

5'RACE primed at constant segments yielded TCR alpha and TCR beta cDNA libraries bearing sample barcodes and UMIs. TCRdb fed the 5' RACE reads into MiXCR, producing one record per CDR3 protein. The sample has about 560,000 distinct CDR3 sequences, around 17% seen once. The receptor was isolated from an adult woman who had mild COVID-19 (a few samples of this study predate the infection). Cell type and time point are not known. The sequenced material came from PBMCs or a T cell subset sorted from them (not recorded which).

The CDR3 spells CASSQGLDPGLAAYNEQFF. CDR3 nucleotides: TGTGCCAGCAGCCAGGGACTTGACCCGGGACTAGCGGCCTACAATGAGCAGTTCTTC. V is TRBV4-2 and J is TRBJ2-1, with 11 bases fitting TRBD2. The CDR3 totals 19 residues. V lost 3 bases, J lost 2 bases, and 12 bases stayed unmatched. The germline V gene encodes CDR1 LGHNA and CDR2 YNFKEQ.